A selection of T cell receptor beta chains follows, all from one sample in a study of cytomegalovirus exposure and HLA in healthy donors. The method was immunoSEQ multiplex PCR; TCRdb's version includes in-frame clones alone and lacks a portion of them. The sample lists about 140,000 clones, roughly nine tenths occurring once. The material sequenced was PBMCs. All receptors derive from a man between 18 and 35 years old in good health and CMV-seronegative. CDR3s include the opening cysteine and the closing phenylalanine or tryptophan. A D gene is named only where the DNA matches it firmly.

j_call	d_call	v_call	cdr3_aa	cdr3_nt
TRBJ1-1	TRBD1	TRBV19	CASSIRDSSTEAFF	TGTGCCAGTAGTATAAGGGACAGCTCCACTGAAGCTTTCTTT
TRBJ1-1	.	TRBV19	CASNPVYQRGEVTEAFF	TGTGCCAGTAATCCCGTTTACCAACGAGGGGAGGTCACTGAAGCTTTCTTT
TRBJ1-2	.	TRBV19	CASSLREGMSYTF	TGTGCCAGTAGTTTAAGGGAGGGGATGAGCTACACCTTC
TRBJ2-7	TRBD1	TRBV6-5	CASSYGGTGGYEQYF	TGTGCCAGCAGTTACGGGGGGACAGGGGGCTACGAGCAGTACTTC
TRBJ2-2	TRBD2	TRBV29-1	CSGKAGYTGELFF	TGCAGCGGGAAAGCGGGGTACACCGGGGAGCTGTTTTTT
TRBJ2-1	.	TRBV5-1	CASSQNREKRGEQFF	TGCGCCAGCAGTCAAAACAGGGAAAAAAGAGGTGAGCAGTTCTTC
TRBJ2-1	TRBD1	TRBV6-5	CASRPGQGSNEQFF	TGTGCCAGCCGGCCGGGACAGGGATCCAATGAGCAGTTCTTC
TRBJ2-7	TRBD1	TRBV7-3	CASSPGQRYF	TGTGCCAGCAGCCCGGGACAGAGGTACTTC
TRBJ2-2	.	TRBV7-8	CASTPIREYRGGELFF	TGTGCCAGCACCCCGATACGGGAGTACCGGGGCGGGGAGCTGTTTTTT
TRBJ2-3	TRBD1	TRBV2	CASSRDRGTDTQYF	TGTGCCAGCAGTCGGGACAGGGGTACAGATACGCAGTATTTT
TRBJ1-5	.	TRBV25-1	CANYLQGNDSNQPQHF	TGTGCCAACTATCTTCAGGGGAACGATAGCAATCAGCCCCAGCATTTT
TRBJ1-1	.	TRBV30	CAWSLDSPLNTEAFF	TGTGCCTGGAGCCTGGACAGCCCATTGAACACTGAAGCTTTCTTT
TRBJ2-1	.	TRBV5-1	CASSLLASPTNEQFF	TGCGCCAGCAGCTTGTTGGCTAGCCCAACCAATGAGCAGTTCTTC